These 13 T cell receptor beta chains were sequenced from one sample in a study of cytomegalovirus exposure and HLA in healthy donors. Here immunoSEQ multiplex PCR was the method, and the copy in TCRdb shows in-frame clones only, minus some. The table includes tens of thousands of clones, approximately 93% detected once. Sequencing was performed on PBMCs. The receptors were sampled from a woman aged 18-35 years in good health and CMV-seronegative.

The rearrangement uses TRBV25-1 and TRBJ2-2; 12 bases agree with TRBD1. The CDR3 is 15 amino acids. In germline, CDR1 is MGHDK, CDR2 SYGVNS. V shed 2 bases, J shed 6 bases, and the junction held 1 base outside the gene matches. The CDR3 is CASSEGTGGPGELFF. CDR3 in DNA: TGTGCCAGCAGTGAAGGGACAGGGGGCCCCGGGGAGCTGTTTTTT.

This clone has just one count. The chain links TRBV7-2 to TRBJ2-7, with D unresolved. CDR1 and CDR2 from the germline V gene are SGHTA and FQGNSA. The CDR3 is 13 amino acids. The V gene lost 3 bases and the J gene lost 0 bases, with 6 bases spanning the gap. DNA of the CDR3: TGTGCCAGCAGCTTCGACAACTCCTACGAGCAGTACTTC. Translation: CASSFDNSYEQYF.

The J gene is TRBJ2-5, the V gene TRBV27; 8 positions agree with TRBD1. Germline CDR1 is MNHEY and CDR2 is SMNVEV (reference sequence). Trimming at V came to 4 bases and at J to 5 bases, leaving 3 bases not matched to a gene. There are 13 residues in the CDR3. The CDR3 loop is CASSSGGGETQYF. CDR3 coding DNA: TGTGCCAGCAGTTCAGGGGGCGGGGAGACCCAGTACTTC.

This clone was seen a few times. The CDR3 spells CAWSVHPSTQGTNMTQYF. CDR3 coding DNA: TGTGCCTGGAGTGTTCATCCCTCAACTCAGGGGACCAATATGACCCAGTACTTC. The chain uses TRBV30 and TRBJ2-5; weak D call: TRBD1 (6 bases). This CDR3 contains 18 residues. V was trimmed by 0 bases and J by 7 bases, leaving 27 bases between them. Germline-derived CDR1 and CDR2 are GTSNPN and SVGIG (reference sequence). The full variable domain, with the rest looked up from reference TRBV30 and TRBJ2-5, is SQTIHQWPATLVQPVGSPLSLECTVEGTSNPNLYWYRQAAGRGLQLLFYSVGIGQISSEVPQNLSASRPQDRQFILSSKKLLLSDSGFYLCAWSVHPSTQGTNMTQYFGPGTRLLVL.

V is TRBV7-9 and J is TRBJ2-5; 8 nucleotides align to TRBD1. V trimming: 7 bases; J trimming: 4 bases; junction bases outside the gene matches: 14. CDR3 length: 16 residues. CDR1 and CDR2 from the germline V gene are SEHNR and FQNEAQ (reference sequence). The CDR3 loop reads CASKYPAGGTGETQYF. The CDR3 DNA reads TGTGCCAGCAAATACCCAGCGGGTGGGACAGGAGAGACCCAGTACTTC.

The rearrangement joins TRBV7-6 to TRBJ2-7; tentatively, D is TRBD1 (5 bases). The CDR3 is 15 amino acids. Per germline, CDR1 SGHVS and CDR2 FNYEAQ. Trimming took 1 base from V and 4 from J, leaving 14 bases between them. This CDR3 is CASSLEAGPEYEQYF. The CDR3 bases are TGTGCCAGCAGCTTAGAGGCAGGGCCTGAATACGAGCAGTACTTC.

This clone occurred once. The chain is built from TRBV14 and TRBJ2-3, with 8 positions matching TRBD2. The CDR3 runs to 16 residues. Germline CDR1 reads SGHDN; CDR2 reads FVKESK. V gave up 4 bases and J gave up 6 bases; unmatched junction bases: 12. CDR3 sequence: CASSLPGLALYDTQYF. The CDR3 coding sequence is TGTGCCAGCAGCCTTCCCGGACTAGCCTTATACGATACGCAGTATTTT.

In its sample, this clone was seen once. The genes are TRBV7-5 and TRBJ1-2; TRBD1, the table's D call, lacks a check against the DNA. TRBV7-5 is assigned pseudogene status. The CDR3 covers 14 residues. The CDR3 DNA sequence: TGTGCCAGAAGCTTTAAACAGGGAAACTATGGCTACACCTTC. Translated, it gives CARSFKQGNYGYTF.

The chain links TRBV5-1 to TRBJ2-5; 7 bases match TRBD1. The V and J ends lost 1 base and 4 bases, in that order; junction bases with no gene match: 13. The CDR3 runs to 17 residues. The germline V gene has CDR1 SGHRS and CDR2 YFSETQ. In nucleotides, the CDR3 is TGCGCCAGCAGCTTGTCTGCGGCAGGGGGTTCTGGAGAGACCCAGTACTTC. This translates into CASSLSAAGGSGETQYF.

CDR3 in amino acids: CASSPRQGRDEKLFF. Here the CDR3 DNA reads TGTGCCAGCAGTCCAAGACAGGGAAGAGACGAAAAACTGTTTTTT. The chain recombines TRBV6-6 with TRBJ1-4, with 7 bases aligning to TRBD1. Germline V gives CDR1 MNHNY, CDR2 SVGAGI (reference sequence). The V segment lost 5 bases and the J segment 8 bases; nucleotides outside the gene matches: 11. The CDR3 covers 15 residues.

This clone was seen a single time. The chain has TRBV19 and TRBJ2-3; D gene ambiguous. The CDR3 has 13 amino acids. Germline V gives CDR1 LNHDA, CDR2 SQIVND (reference sequence). Deletions cut 1 base from V and 4 bases from J, with 6 bases between. In DNA form, the CDR3 reads TGTGCCAGTAGTATAGCCAGTCCAGATACGCAGTATTTT. Its protein product is CASSIASPDTQYF.

This chain connects TRBV15 to TRBJ2-2, with D maybe TRBD1 (5 bases). Trimming left V 4 bases short and J 1 base short, with 7 bases between. The CDR3 spans 14 residues. Germline values: CDR1 LNHNV, CDR2 YYDKDF (reference sequence). In DNA, the CDR3 is TGTGCCACCAGCAAAGGACAGAACACCGGGGAGCTGTTTTTT. Amino acid sequence: CATSKGQNTGELFF.

V is TRBV6-5 and J is TRBJ1-1; no definite D call. V was cut by 5 bases and J by 7 bases, with 17 bases left in between. CDR3 size: 14 residues. Germline CDR1 reads MNHEY; CDR2 reads SVGAGI. The DNA of the CDR3 is TGTGCCAGCAGTCCCAGTGGAGAGACCAGTGAAGCTTTCTTT. Protein: CASSPSGETSEAFF.